This note documents a single T cell receptor beta chain sequence. Germline and junction disagree at one end, which may indicate a read error. This same CDR3 is encoded by further DNA sequences in the sample. These data belong to a study of STAT5B mutations in CD4+ large granular lymphocyte leukemia. Germline loops: CDR1 LGHNT, CDR2 FRNRAP. The CDR3 consists of 12 residues. Sequencing was performed with immunoSEQ multiplex PCR; in TCRdb, only in-frame clones are kept and a portion is missing. Altogether fewer than 35,000 clones are present, about nine tenths being singletons, with the ten largest covering 0.97%.

Sequencing input: CD4+ T cells from blood buffy coats. V usage is TRBV12-5 and J usage is TRBJ2-7; D tentatively fits TRBD1 or TRBD2 (5 bases each). The source of this sequence is a human donor in good health. The CDR3 DNA reads as TGTGCCAGTGGTTTGGTGGGACGGGAGCAGTACTTC. It translates to CASGLVGREQYF.